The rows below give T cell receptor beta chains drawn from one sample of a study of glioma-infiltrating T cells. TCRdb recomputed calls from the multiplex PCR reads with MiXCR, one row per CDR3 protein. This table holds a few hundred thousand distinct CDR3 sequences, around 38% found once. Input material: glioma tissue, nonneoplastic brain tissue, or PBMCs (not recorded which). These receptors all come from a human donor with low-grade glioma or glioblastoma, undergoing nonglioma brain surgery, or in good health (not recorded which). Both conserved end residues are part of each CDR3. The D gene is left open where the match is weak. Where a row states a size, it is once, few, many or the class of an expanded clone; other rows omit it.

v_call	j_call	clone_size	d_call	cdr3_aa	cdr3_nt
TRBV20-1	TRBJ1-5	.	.	CSATRGLVQPQHF	TGCAGTGCTACTCGGGGGTTGGTTCAGCCCCAGCATTTT
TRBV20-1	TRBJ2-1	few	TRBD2	CSARSLRALARNEQFF	TGCAGTGCTAGATCCCTCAGGGCACTAGCGCGCAATGAGCAGTTCTTC
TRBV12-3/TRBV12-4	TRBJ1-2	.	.	CASSLVDFGYTF	TGTGCCAGCAGTTTAGTCGATTTTGGCTACACCTTC
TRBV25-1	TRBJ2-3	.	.	CASMDQPSTDTQYF	TGTGCCAGCATGGATCAACCTAGCACAGATACGCAGTATTTT
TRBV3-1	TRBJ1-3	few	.	CASSPGARDGNTIYF	TGTGCCAGCAGCCCCGGCGCCCGGGATGGAAACACCATATATTTT
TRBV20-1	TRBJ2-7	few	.	CSASPRLADYEQYF	TGCAGTGCTAGTCCCCGACTGGCGGATTACGAGCAGTACTTC
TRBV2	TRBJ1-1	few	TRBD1	CASSYRGPGTEAFF	TGTGCCAGCAGCTACAGGGGGCCTGGGACTGAAGCTTTCTTT
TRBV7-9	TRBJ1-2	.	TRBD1	CASSSFSQGARGYTF	TGTGCCAGCAGCTCCTTCTCACAGGGGGCAAGGGGCTACACCTTC
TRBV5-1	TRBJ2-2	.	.	CASSRRANPGELFF	TGCGCCAGCAGCCGCCGGGCTAATCCCGGGGAGCTGTTTTTT
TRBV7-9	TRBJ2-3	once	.	CASSLTDSTDTQYF	TGTGCCAGCAGCTTAACGGATAGCACAGATACGCAGTATTTT
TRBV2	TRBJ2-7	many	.	CASSTGTPPYEQYF	TGTGCCAGCAGTACCGGGACACCCCCCTACGAGCAGTACTTC
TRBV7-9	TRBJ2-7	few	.	CASRASINSYEQYF	TGTGCCAGCCGAGCCTCGATTAACTCCTACGAGCAGTACTTC
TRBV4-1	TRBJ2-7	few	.	CASSPGGWSYEQYF	TGCGCCAGCAGCCCAGGCGGCTGGTCCTACGAGCAGTACTTC
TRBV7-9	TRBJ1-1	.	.	CASRYGQLNTEAFF	TGTGCCAGCAGATATGGACAGTTGAACACTGAAGCTTTCTTT
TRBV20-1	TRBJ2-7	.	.	CSARDGRRHTYEQYF	TGCAGTGCTAGAGATGGCAGGCGACACACCTACGAGCAGTACTTC
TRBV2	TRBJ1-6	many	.	CATRQGSSPLHF	TGTGCCACCCGGCAGGGTTCGTCACCCCTCCACTTT
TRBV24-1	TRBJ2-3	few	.	CATSVESGDTQYF	TGTGCCACCAGTGTTGAATCGGGAGATACGCAGTATTTT
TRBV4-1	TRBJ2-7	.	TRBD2	CASSRDLAGAPYEQYF	TGCGCCAGCAGCCGAGATCTCGCGGGAGCGCCCTACGAGCAGTACTTC
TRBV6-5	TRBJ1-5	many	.	CASSYEPNQPQHF	TGTGCCAGCAGTTACGAGCCTAATCAGCCCCAGCATTTT
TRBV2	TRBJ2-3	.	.	CASSDTVSTDTQYF	TGTGCCAGCAGTGATACGGTTAGCACAGATACGCAGTATTTT
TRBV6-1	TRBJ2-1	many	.	CASSEKSTGGEQFF	TGTGCCAGCAGTGAAAAGTCCACAGGCGGTGAGCAGTTCTTC
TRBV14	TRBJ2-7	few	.	CASSQVRGSRAAQYF	TGTGCCAGCAGCCAAGTCCGGGGGAGTCGGGCTGCGCAGTACTTC
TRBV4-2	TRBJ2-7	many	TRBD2	CASSQGVSGREVHEQYF	TGTGCCAGCAGCCAAGGAGTAAGTGGGAGGGAGGTCCACGAGCAGTACTTC
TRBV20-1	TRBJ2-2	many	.	CSAPQGAGELFF	TGCAGTGCACCACAGGGAGCCGGGGAGCTGTTTTTT
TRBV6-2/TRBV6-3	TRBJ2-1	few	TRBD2	CASSSRTSGIAYNEQFF	TGTGCCAGCAGTTCCCGGACTAGCGGGATCGCTTACAATGAGCAGTTCTTC
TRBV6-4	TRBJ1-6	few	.	CASSEIGSGSPLHF	TGTGCCAGCAGTGAAATAGGGTCGGGATCACCCCTCCACTTT
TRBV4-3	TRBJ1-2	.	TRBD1	CASSPGQGSTYGYTF	TGCGCCAGCAGCCCGGGACAGGGTTCGACTTATGGCTACACCTTC
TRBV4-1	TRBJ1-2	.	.	CASSQDWQEGYTF	TGCGCCAGCAGCCAAGATTGGCAGGAAGGCTACACCTTC
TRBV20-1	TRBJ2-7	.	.	CGARTGLTGIYEQYF	TGCGGTGCTAGGACCGGACTAACGGGAATCTACGAGCAGTACTTC
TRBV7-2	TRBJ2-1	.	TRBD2	CASNQVASGSLEQFF	TGTGCCAGCAACCAAGTTGCTAGCGGCTCACTGGAGCAGTTCTTC
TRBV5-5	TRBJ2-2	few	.	CASSLGQLTGELFF	TGTGCCAGCAGCTTGGGACAGCTCACCGGGGAGCTGTTTTTT
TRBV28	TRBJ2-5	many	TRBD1	CASSLLDRGWRETQYF	TGTGCCAGCAGTTTACTGGACAGGGGTTGGAGAGAGACCCAGTACTTC
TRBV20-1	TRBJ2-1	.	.	CSARDGAGSHEQFF	TGCAGTGCTAGAGATGGGGCGGGGAGTCACGAGCAGTTCTTC
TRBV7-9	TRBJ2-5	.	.	CASSRTLQEAQYF	TGTGCCAGCAGCAGGACTCTCCAAGAGGCCCAGTACTTC
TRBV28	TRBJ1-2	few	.	CASSFRQRDNYGYTF	TGTGCCAGCAGTTTCAGGCAGAGAGATAACTATGGCTACACCTTC
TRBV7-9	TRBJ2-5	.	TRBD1	CASNRGQGSEETQYF	TGTGCCAGCAACCGAGGACAGGGTTCGGAAGAGACCCAGTACTTC
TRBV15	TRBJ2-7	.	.	CATSRMDLYEQYF	TGTGCCACCAGCAGGATGGACCTCTACGAGCAGTACTTC
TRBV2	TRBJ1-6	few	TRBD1	CASSYGTGDSLHF	TGTGCCAGCAGTTACGGGACAGGGGATTCCCTCCACTTT
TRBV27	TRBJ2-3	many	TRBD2	CAAPWEGLRTDTQYF	TGTGCCGCCCCTTGGGAGGGACTCCGCACAGATACGCAGTATTTT
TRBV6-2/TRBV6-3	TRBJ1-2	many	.	CASFGITGTRTPYGYTF	TGTGCCAGCTTTGGGATTACCGGGACAAGGACCCCGTATGGCTACACCTTC
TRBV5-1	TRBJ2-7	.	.	CASRIATGGIDEQYF	TGCGCCAGCAGAATCGCTACAGGAGGGATCGACGAGCAGTACTTC
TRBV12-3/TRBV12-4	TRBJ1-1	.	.	CASSSSNTEAFF	TGTGCCAGCAGTTCGTCGAACACTGAAGCTTTCTTT
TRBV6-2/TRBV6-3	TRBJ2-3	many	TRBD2	CASSYSTGSGGTNTQYF	TGTGCCAGCAGTTACTCGACGGGCAGCGGGGGCACGAATACGCAGTATTTT
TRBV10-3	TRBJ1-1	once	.	CAIASRARNTEAFF	TGTGCCATCGCTAGTCGGGCGAGGAACACTGAAGCTTTCTTT
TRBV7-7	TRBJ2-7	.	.	CASSLDPGSYEQYF	TGTGCTAGCAGCTTAGATCCAGGCTCCTACGAGCAGTACTTC
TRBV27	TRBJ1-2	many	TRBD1	CASSLRGYQAGGLEGYTF	TGTGCCAGCAGTTTAAGAGGGTACCAGGCAGGGGGCCTAGAAGGCTACACCTTC
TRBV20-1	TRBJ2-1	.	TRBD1	CSATDRDDEQFF	TGCAGTGCCACTGACAGGGATGATGAGCAGTTCTTC
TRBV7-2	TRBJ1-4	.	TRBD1	CASSQDRGPEKLFF	TGTGCCAGCAGCCAGGACAGGGGGCCCGAAAAACTGTTTTTT
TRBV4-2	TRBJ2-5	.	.	CASSQGKGPQETQYF	TGTGCCAGCAGCCAAGGAAAGGGACCTCAAGAGACCCAGTACTTC
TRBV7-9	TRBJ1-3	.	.	CASSFSRSSGNTIYF	TGTGCCAGCAGCTTTAGCAGGAGCTCTGGAAACACCATATATTTT
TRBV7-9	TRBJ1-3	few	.	CASSANTGLGNTIYF	TGTGCCAGCAGCGCGAACACAGGGTTAGGAAACACCATATATTTT
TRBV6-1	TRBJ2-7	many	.	CASRETYEQYF	TGTGCCAGCAGGGAAACCTACGAGCAGTACTTC
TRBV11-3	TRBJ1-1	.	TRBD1	CASSLALDRDTEAFF	TGTGCCAGCAGCTTAGCCCTCGACAGGGACACTGAAGCTTTCTTT
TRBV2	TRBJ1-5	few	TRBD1	CASGTGAYQPQHF	TGTGCCAGTGGGACAGGGGCTTATCAGCCCCAGCATTTT
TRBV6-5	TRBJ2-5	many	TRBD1	CASSYSYVPNRGGAQYF	TGTGCCAGCAGTTACTCCTACGTCCCAAACAGGGGTGGGGCCCAGTACTTC
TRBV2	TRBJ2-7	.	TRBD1	CASSSQTGAEQYF	TGTGCCAGCAGTAGCCAAACAGGGGCCGAGCAGTACTTC
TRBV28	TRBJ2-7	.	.	CASSLPASYEQYF	TGTGCCAGCAGTTTGCCGGCTTCCTACGAGCAGTACTTC
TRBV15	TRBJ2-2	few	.	CATSTRRTGELFF	TGTGCCACCAGCACCCGACGGACCGGGGAGCTGTTTTTT